Following are 17 T cell receptor beta chains from one sample sequenced in a study of CD8 T cells in ankylosing spondylitis. TCRdb analysed the 5' RACE reads with MiXCR anew, one entry per CDR3 protein. Found here are 120,000 to 150,000 distinct CDR3 sequences, roughly 8.4% of them singletons; the top ten hold 7.3%. Sequencing used synovial fluid, either unsorted or a sorted T cell fraction (not recorded which). These receptor sequences come from a male donor with ankylosing spondylitis.

There are many counts of this clonotype. The chain uses TRBV7-2 and TRBJ2-7, with D perhaps TRBD1 (5 bases). Per the germline V gene, CDR1 is SGHTA and CDR2 is FQGNSA. The length of the CDR3 is 16 residues. Trimming left V 2 bases short and J 3 bases short, with 17 bases between. The CDR3 nucleotides read TGTGCCAGCAGCTTATTATCTCAGGGTAATTTCTACGAGCAGTACTTC. Its protein product is CASSLLSQGNFYEQYF. Variable domain in full (rest from reference TRBV7-2 and TRBJ2-7): GAGVSQSPSNKVTEKGKDVELRCDPISGHTALYWYRQSLGQGLEFLIYFQGNSAPDKSGLPSDRFSAERTGGSVSTLTIQRTQQEDSAVYLCASSLLSQGNFYEQYFGPGTRLTVT.

This clonotype was recorded at least ten times. This rearrangement joins TRBV20-1 to TRBJ1-5; D unresolved. This CDR3 has 14 amino acids. With 3 bases removed from V and 0 bases from J, the gap between germline ends came to 9 bases. Germline assignment: CDR1 DFQATT and CDR2 SNEGSKA (reference sequence). In nucleotides, the CDR3 is TGCAGTGCTAGTCGACTTTATAGCAATCAGCCCCAGCATTTT. It translates to CSASRLYSNQPQHF.

This clonotype was detected only a few times. The chain employs TRBV5-1 and TRBJ2-7; 7 bases fit TRBD2. V shed 4 bases, J shed 0 bases, and the junction held 10 bases outside the gene matches. This CDR3 spans 16 amino acids. The germline gives CDR1 SGHRS, CDR2 YFSETQ. CDR3 residues: CASSQMASGNSYEQYF. DNA for the CDR3: TGCGCCAGCAGCCAAATGGCCAGCGGGAACTCCTACGAGCAGTACTTC.

V is TRBV24-1 and J is TRBJ2-5, with TRBD2 matching 9 bases. With 4 bases clipped from V and 2 bases from J, the junction kept 16 bases outside the gene matches. The CDR3 contains 19 residues. Germline values: CDR1 KGHDR, CDR2 SFDVKD. The CDR3 DNA follows: TGTGCCACCAGTGACCATGGACTAGCGAGACGCCCCCTACAAGAGACCCAGTACTTC. It is translated as CATSDHGLARRPLQETQYF.

In its sample, this clonotype was seen many times. The rearrangement links TRBV20-1 to TRBJ2-7; 7 nucleotides agree with TRBD2. CDR3 size: 12 residues. Looked up from germline, CDR1 is DFQATT and CDR2 is SNEGSKA (reference sequence). V shed 3 bases and J 4 bases; nucleotides not matched to a gene: 3. CDR3 DNA sequence: TGCAGTGCTAGGTCCGGGGGGTACGAGCAGTACTTC. This sequence encodes CSARSGGYEQYF.

The chain couples TRBV11-2 to TRBJ2-3, with D hard to call. CDR3 size: 14 residues. CDR1 is SGHAT and CDR2 is FQNNGV in the germline V gene. The V and J ends lost 4 bases and 2 bases respectively, with 10 bases between them. CDR3 region: CASSWDTTTDTQYF. The CDR3 DNA reads TGTGCCAGCAGCTGGGATACCACCACAGATACGCAGTATTTT.

Only a few counts were recorded for this clonotype. V gene TRBV7-9 combines with J gene TRBJ1-2; D may be TRBD1 (5 bases). The germline V and J ends were trimmed by 6 bases and 6 bases, with 14 bases remaining between them. The CDR3 loop spans 13 amino acids. The germline V gene encodes CDR1 SEHNR and CDR2 FQNEAQ (reference sequence). The CDR3 bases are TGTGCCAGCAGTTGGGACCCGGTGAATGGCTACACCTTC. Its translation: CASSWDPVNGYTF.

The chain joins TRBV20-1 to TRBJ2-5; TRBD1 matches at 10 bases. The germline V gene has CDR1 DFQATT and CDR2 SNEGSKA (reference sequence). This CDR3 has 16 amino acids. Germline trimming cut 6 bases from V and 5 bases from J; bases unmatched to any gene: 15. CDR3 protein: CSAPFLGTGVGETQYF. In DNA form, the CDR3 reads TGCAGTGCCCCATTTTTGGGGACAGGGGTAGGGGAGACCCAGTACTTC.

V and J are TRBV7-6 and TRBJ2-5, with 11 bases identical to TRBD2. Germline V gene lookup returns CDR1 SGHVS and CDR2 FNYEAQ. V lost 1 base, J lost 0 bases, and 4 bases stayed unmatched. The CDR3 spans 17 residues. CDR3 in amino acids: CASSLVTSGSYQETQYF. The CDR3 nucleotides are TGTGCCAGCAGCTTAGTCACTAGCGGGAGTTACCAAGAGACCCAGTACTTC.

This clonotype showed up many times. The rearrangement uses TRBV7-2 and TRBJ1-3, with D possibly matching TRBD1 (6 bases). CDR1 SGHTA and CDR2 FQGNSA come from the germline V gene. This CDR3 region has 15 residues. Trimming removed 5 bases from V and 4 bases from J, with 15 bases in between. The CDR3 region has the DNA TGTGCCAGCAGCCGACGCCAGGGGACCGGAAACACCATATATTTT. Protein product: CASSRRQGTGNTIYF. Full variable domain (outside the CDR3, taken from reference TRBV7-2 and TRBJ1-3): GAGVSQSPSNKVTEKGKDVELRCDPISGHTALYWYRQSLGQGLEFLIYFQGNSAPDKSGLPSDRFSAERTGGSVSTLTIQRTQQEDSAVYLCASSRRQGTGNTIYFGEGSWLTVV.

This clonotype was counted many times. The chain combines TRBV20-1 with TRBJ2-3; D is perhaps TRBD1 (7 bases). The CDR3 is 14 residues long. Trimming shortened V by 6 bases and J by 2 bases, and 15 bases separated the two germline ends. Germline loops: CDR1 DFQATT, CDR2 SNEGSKA (reference sequence). CDR3 coding DNA: TGCAGTGCCCTGACAGGGAGGTACACAGATACGCAGTATTTT. Translating gives CSALTGRYTDTQYF.

This clonotype was counted between two and nine times. The J gene is TRBJ2-7, the V gene TRBV9, with TRBD1 as a possible D gene (6 bases). Germline-derived CDR1 and CDR2 are SGDLS and YYNGEE. The CDR3 loop spans 15 amino acids. Trimming took 4 bases from V and 2 from J, leaving 16 bases between them. CDR3 DNA: TGTGCCAGCAGCCCCGAACAGGGCAGTCCCTACGAGCAGTACTTC. Protein sequence: CASSPEQGSPYEQYF.

The chain carries TRBV7-9 and TRBJ2-5, with 16 bases lining up with TRBD2. Trimming at V came to 5 bases and at J to 2 bases, leaving 2 bases not matched to a gene. CDR3 length equals 16 residues. Germline V gives CDR1 SEHNR, CDR2 FQNEAQ (reference sequence). CDR3 DNA: TGTGCCAGCAGCGAGGGACTAGCGGGAGGGCAAGAGACCCAGTACTTC. This encodes CASSEGLAGGQETQYF.

At least ten counts were recorded for this clonotype. The CDR3 loop reads CASGRQGPGSNQPQHF. CDR3 bases: TGTGCCAGCGGGCGACAGGGGCCGGGTAGCAATCAGCCCCAGCATTTT. V usage is TRBV6-1 and J usage is TRBJ1-5; TRBD1 matches at 8 bases. Germline V lookup: CDR1 MNHNS, CDR2 SASEGT. V lost 8 bases, J lost 0 bases, and 9 bases stayed unmatched. The CDR3 sequence is 16 residues long.

This clonotype appeared many times. In DNA, the CDR3 is TGTGCCAGCAGCCCACGCTCCGGGGCTAGCGGGAACCCTGGGGCCAACGTCCTGACTTTC. As protein: CASSPRSGASGNPGANVLTF. This chain links TRBV4-2 with TRBJ2-6; 9 nucleotides match TRBD2. CDR3 length: 20 amino acids. CDR1 is LGHNA, CDR2 YNFKEQ, per germline. V lost 4 bases, J lost 2 bases, and 15 bases stayed unmatched.

This clonotype was seen repeatedly, ten times or more. This chain connects TRBV29-1 to TRBJ1-1; no firm D call. The CDR3 loop spans 12 amino acids. The germline V gene encodes CDR1 SQVTM and CDR2 ANQGSEA. Trimming shortened V by 5 bases and J by 4 bases, and 11 bases separated the two germline ends. DNA of the CDR3: TGCAGCGTTAGAACGGCCGGCACTGAAGCTTTCTTT. Its protein is CSVRTAGTEAFF.

This clonotype was seen many times. The chain links TRBV12-3 or TRBV12-4 to TRBJ2-7, with 7 bases aligning to TRBD1. This CDR3 is built from 14 residues. The J segment lost 2 bases and the V segment lost 7 bases, leaving 8 bases of the junction unmatched. The CDR3 protein is CASTTQDRPYEQYF. CDR3 DNA sequence: TGTGCCAGCACCACCCAGGACAGGCCCTACGAGCAGTACTTC.